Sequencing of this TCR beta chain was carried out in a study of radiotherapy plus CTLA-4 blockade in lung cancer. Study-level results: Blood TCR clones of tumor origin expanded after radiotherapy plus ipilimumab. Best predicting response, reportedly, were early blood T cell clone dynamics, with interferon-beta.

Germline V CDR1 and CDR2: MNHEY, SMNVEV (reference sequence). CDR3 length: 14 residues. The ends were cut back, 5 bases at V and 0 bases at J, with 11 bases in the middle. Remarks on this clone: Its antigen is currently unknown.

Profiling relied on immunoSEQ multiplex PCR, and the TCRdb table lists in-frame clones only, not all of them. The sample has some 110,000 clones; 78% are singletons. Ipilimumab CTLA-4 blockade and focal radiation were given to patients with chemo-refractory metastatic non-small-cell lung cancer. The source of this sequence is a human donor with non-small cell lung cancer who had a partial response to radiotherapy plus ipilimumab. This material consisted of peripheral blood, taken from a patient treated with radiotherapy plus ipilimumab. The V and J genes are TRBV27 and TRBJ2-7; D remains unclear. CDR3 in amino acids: CASSLTPSSYEQYF. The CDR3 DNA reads TGTGCCAGCAGTCTGACACCGAGCTCCTACGAGCAGTACTTC.